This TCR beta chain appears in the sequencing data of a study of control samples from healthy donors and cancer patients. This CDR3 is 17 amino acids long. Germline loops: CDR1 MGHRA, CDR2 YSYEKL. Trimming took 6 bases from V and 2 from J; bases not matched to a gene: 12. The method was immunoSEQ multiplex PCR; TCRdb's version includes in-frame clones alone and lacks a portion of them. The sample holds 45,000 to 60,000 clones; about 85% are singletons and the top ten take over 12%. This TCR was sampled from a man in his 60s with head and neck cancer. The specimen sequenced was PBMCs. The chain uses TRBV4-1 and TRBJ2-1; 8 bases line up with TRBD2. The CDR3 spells CASRGHRGGRPYNEQFF. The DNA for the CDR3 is TGCGCCAGCAGGGGACATCGGGGGGGCCGGCCCTACAATGAGCAGTTCTTC.